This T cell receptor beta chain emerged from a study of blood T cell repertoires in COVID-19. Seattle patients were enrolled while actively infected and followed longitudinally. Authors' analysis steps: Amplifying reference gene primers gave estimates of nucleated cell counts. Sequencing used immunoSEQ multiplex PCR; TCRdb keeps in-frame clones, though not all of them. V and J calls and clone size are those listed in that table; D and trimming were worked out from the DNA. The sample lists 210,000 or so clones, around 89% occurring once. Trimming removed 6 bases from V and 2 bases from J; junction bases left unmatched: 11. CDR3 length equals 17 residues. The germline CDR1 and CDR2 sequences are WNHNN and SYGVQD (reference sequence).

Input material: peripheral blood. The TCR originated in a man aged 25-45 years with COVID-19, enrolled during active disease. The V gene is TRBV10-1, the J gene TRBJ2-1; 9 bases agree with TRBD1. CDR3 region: CASRSNLQGAAYNEQFF. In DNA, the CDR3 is TGCGCCAGCAGATCAAATCTACAGGGGGCTGCCTACAATGAGCAGTTCTTC.